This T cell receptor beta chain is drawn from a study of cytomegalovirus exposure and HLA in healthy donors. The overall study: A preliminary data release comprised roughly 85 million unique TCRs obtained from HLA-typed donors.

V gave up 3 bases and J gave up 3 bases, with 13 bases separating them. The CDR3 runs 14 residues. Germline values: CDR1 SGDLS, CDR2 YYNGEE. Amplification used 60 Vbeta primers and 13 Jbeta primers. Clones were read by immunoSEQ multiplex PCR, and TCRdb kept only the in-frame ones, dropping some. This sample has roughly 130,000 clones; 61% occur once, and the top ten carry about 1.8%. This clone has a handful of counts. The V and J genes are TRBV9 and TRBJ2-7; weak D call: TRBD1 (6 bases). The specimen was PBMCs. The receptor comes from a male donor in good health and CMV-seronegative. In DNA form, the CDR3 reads TGTGCCAGCAGCGCAGGGGACGTTCTCTACGAGCAGTACTTC. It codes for CASSAGDVLYEQYF.